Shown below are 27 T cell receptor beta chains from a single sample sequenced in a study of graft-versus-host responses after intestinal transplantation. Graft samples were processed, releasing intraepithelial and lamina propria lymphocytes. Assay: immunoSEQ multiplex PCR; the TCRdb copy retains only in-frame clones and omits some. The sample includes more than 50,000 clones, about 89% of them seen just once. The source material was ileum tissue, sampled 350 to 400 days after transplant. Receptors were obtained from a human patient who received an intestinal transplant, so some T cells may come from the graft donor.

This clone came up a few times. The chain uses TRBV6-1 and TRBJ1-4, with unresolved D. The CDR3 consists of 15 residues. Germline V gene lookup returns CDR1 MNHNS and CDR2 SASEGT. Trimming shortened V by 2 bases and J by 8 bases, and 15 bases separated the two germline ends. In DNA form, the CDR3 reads TGTGCCAGCAGTGAATTACAGCTCTTCGGGGAAAAACTGTTTTTT. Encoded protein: CASSELQLFGEKLFF.

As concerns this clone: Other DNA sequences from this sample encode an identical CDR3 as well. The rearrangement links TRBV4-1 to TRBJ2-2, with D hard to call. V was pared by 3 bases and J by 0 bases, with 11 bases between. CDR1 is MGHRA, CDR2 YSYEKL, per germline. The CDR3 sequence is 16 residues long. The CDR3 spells CASSQEGISNTGELFF. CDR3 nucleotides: TGCGCCAGCAGCCAGGAAGGGATTTCGAACACCGGGGAGCTGTTTTTT.

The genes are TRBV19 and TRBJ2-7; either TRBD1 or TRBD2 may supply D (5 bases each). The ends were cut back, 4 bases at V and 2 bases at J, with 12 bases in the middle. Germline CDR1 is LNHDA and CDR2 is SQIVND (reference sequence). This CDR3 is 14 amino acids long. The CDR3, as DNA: TGTGCCAGTAGTACCCGGGACGGAGCCTACGAGCAGTACTTC. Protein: CASSTRDGAYEQYF.

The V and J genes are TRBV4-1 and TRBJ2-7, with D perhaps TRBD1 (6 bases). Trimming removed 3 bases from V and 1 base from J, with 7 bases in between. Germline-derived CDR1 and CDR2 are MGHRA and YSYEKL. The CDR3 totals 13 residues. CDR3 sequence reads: CASSQDRSYEQYF. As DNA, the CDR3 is TGCGCCAGCAGCCAGGACAGATCCTACGAGCAGTACTTC.

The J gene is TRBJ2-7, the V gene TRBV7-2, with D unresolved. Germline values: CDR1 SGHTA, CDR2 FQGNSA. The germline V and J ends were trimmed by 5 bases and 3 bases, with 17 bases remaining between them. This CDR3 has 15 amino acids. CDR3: CASSLSSEPYYEQYF. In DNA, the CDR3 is TGTGCCAGCAGCCTATCATCGGAGCCGTACTACGAGCAGTACTTC. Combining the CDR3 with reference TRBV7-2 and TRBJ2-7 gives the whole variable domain GAGVSQSPSNKVTEKGKDVELRCDPISGHTALYWYRQSLGQGLEFLIYFQGNSAPDKSGLPSDRFSAERTGGSVSTLTIQRTQQEDSAVYLCASSLSSEPYYEQYFGPGTRLTVT.

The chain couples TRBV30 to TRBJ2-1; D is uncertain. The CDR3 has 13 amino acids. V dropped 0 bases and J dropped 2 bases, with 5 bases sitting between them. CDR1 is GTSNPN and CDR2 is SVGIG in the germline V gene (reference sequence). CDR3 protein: CAWSVLTYNEQFF. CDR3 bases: TGTGCCTGGAGTGTATTAACCTACAATGAGCAGTTCTTC. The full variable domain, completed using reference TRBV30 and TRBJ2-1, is SQTIHQWPATLVQPVGSPLSLECTVEGTSNPNLYWYRQAAGRGLQLLFYSVGIGQISSEVPQNLSASRPQDRQFILSSKKLLLSDSGFYLCAWSVLTYNEQFFGPGTRLTVL.

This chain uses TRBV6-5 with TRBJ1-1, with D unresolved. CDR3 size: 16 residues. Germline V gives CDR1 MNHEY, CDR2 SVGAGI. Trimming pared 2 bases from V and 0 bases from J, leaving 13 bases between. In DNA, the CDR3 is TGTGCCAGCAGTTACGTCAGGTTGGGGATGAACACTGAAGCTTTCTTT. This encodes CASSYVRLGMNTEAFF.

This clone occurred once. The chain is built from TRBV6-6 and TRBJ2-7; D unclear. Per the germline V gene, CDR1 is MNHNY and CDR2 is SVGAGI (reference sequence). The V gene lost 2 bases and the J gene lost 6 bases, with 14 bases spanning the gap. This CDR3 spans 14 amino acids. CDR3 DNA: TGTGCCAGCAGTTACCCGTTAGAGTCTGTCGAGCAGTACTTC. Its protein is CASSYPLESVEQYF.

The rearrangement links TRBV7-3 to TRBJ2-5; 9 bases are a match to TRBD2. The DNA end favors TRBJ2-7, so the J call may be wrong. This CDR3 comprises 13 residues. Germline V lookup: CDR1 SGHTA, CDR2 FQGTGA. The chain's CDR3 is CASSLAGGPEQYF. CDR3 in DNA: TGTGCCAGCAGCTTAGCGGGGGGGCCCGAGCAGTACTTC.

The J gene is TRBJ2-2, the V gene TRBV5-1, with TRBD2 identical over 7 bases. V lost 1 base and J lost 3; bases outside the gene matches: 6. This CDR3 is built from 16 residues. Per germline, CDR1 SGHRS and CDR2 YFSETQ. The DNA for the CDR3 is TGCGCCAGCAGCTTGTCCAGCGGGACTCACACCGGGGAGCTGTTTTTT. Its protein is CASSLSSGTHTGELFF. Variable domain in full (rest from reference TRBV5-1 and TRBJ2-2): KAGVTQTPRYLIKTRGQQVTLSCSPISGHRSVSWYQQTPGQGLQFLFEYFSETQRNKGNFPGRFSGRQFSNSRSEMNVSTLELGDSALYLCASSLSSGTHTGELFFGEGSRLTVL.

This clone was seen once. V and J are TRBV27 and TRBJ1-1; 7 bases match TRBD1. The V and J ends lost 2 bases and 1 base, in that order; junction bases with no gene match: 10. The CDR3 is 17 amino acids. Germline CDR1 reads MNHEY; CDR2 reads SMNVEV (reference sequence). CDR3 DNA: TGTGCCAGCAGTTTAACGGCCCGACAGGGCCCGAACACTGAAGCTTTCTTT. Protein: CASSLTARQGPNTEAFF.

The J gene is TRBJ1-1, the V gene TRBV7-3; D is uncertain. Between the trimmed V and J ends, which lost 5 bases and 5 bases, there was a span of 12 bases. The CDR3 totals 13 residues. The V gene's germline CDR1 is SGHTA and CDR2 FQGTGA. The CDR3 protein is CASSVLSGTEAFF. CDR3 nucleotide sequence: TGTGCCAGCAGCGTGCTGTCGGGGACTGAAGCTTTCTTT.

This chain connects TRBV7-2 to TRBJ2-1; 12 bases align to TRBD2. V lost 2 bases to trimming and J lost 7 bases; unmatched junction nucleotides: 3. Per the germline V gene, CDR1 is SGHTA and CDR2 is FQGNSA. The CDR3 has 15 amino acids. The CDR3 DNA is TGTGCCAGCAGCTTACTAGCGGGGGGGTTTAATGAGCAGTTCTTC. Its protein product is CASSLLAGGFNEQFF.

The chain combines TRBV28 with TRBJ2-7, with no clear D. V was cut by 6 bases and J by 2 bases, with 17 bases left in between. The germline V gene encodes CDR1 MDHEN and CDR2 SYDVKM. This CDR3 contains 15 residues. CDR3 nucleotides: TGTGCCAGCAGCCCTCGCTTCGGGCTAACCTACGAGCAGTACTTC. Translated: CASSPRFGLTYEQYF. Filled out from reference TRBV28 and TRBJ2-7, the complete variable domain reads DVKVTQSSRYLVKRTGEKVFLECVQDMDHENMFWYRQDPGLGLRLIYFSYDVKMKEKGDIPEGYSVSREKKERFSLILESASTNQTSMYLCASSPRFGLTYEQYFGPGTRLTVT.

The CDR3 spells CASSPSGGRTYYNEQFF. In DNA form, the CDR3 reads TGTGCCAGCAGCCCATCGGGTGGAAGAACTTATTACAATGAGCAGTTCTTC. V and J are TRBV9 and TRBJ2-1; no reliable D call. Trimming removed 4 bases at V and 4 bases at J, with 21 bases between. The length of the CDR3 is 17 residues. Germline CDR1 and CDR2: SGDLS and YYNGEE.

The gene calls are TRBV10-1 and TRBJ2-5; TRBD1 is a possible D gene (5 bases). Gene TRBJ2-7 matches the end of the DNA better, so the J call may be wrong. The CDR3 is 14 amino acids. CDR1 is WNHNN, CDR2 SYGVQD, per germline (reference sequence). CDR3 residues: CASSAGLGPYEQYF. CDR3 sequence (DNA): TGCGCCAGCAGTGCGGGTTTGGGGCCCTACGAGCAGTACTTC.

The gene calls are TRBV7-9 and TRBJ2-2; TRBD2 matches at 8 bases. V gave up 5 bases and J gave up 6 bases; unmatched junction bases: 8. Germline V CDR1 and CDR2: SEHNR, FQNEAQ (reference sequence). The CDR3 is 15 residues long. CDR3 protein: CASSKTSVLAGELFF. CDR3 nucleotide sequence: TGTGCCAGCAGCAAGACTAGCGTCCTAGCCGGGGAGCTGTTTTTT.

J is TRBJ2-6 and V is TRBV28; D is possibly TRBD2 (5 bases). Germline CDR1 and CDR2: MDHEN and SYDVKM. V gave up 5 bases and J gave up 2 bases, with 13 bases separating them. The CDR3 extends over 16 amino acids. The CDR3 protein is CASSPPGSPGANVLTF. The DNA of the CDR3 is TGTGCCAGCAGTCCCCCGGGGAGTCCTGGGGCCAACGTCCTGACTTTC.

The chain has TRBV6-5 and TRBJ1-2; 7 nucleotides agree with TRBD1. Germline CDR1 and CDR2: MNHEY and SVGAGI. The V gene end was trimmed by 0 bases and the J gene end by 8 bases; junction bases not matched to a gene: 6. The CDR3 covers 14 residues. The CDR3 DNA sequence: TGTGCCAGCAGTTACTCGACAGGGTTGTACGGCTACACCTTC. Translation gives CASSYSTGLYGYTF.

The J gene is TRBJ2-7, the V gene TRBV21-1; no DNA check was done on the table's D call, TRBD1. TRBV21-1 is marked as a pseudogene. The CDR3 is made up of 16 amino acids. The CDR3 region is CASSVTREGPTYEQYF. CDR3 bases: TGTGCCAGCAGCGTGACCAGGGAAGGGCCAACCTACGAGCAGTACTTC.

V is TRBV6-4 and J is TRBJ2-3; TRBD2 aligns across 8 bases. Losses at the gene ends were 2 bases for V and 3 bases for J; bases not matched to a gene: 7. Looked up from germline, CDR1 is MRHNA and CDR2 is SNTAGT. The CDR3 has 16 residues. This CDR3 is CASSDLSGSGTDTQYF. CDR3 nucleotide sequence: TGTGCCAGCAGTGACCTGAGCGGGAGTGGGACAGATACGCAGTATTTT.

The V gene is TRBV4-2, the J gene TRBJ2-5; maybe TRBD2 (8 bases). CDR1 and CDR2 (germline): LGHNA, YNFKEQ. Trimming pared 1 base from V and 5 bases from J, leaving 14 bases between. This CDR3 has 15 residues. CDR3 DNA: TGTGCCAGCAGCCAAGCGGGAGGGGGCCGGGAGACCCAGTACTTC. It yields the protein CASSQAGGGRETQYF.

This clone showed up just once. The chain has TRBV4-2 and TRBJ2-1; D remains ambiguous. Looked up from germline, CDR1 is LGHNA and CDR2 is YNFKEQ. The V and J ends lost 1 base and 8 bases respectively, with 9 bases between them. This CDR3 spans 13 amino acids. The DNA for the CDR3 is TGTGCCAGCAGCCAAGTGCTACTCGATGAGCAGTTCTTC. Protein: CASSQVLLDEQFF.

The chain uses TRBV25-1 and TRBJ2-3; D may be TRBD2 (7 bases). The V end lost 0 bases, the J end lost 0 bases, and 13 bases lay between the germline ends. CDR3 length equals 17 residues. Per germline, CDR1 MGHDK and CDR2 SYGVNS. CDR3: CASSEYFRGGSTDTQYF. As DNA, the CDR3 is TGTGCCAGCAGTGAATATTTTAGGGGGGGGAGCACAGATACGCAGTATTTT.

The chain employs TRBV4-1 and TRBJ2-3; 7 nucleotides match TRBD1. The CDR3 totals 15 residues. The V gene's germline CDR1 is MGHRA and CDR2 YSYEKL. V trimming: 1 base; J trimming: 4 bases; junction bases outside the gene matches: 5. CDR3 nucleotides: TGCGCCAGCAGCCAAGGGCAGGGGGTGTCAGATACGCAGTATTTT. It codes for CASSQGQGVSDTQYF.

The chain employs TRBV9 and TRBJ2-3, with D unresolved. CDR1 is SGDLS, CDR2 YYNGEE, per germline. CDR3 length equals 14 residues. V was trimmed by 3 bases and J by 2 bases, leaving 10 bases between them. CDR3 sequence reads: CASSDSFPTDTQYF. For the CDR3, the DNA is TGTGCCAGCAGCGATTCCTTTCCCACAGATACGCAGTATTTT.

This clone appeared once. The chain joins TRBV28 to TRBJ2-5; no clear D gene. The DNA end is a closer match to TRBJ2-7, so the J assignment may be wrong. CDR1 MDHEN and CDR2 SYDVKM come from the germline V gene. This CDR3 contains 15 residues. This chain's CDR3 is CASSLGSTATYEQYF. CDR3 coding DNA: TGTGCCAGCAGTTTAGGATCAACTGCGACCTACGAGCAGTACTTC.